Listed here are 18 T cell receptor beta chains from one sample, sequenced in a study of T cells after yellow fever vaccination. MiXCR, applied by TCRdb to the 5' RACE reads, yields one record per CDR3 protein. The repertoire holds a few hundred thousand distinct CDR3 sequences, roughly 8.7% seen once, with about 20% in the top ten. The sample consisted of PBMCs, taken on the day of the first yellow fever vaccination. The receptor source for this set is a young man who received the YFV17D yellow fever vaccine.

As DNA, the CDR3 is TGTGCCAGTAACCCGCTAGGGAGGGGGGAAGCTTTCTTT. Protein product: CASNPLGRGEAFF. This chain joins TRBV19 and TRBJ1-1; D is possibly TRBD1 (6 bases). Between the trimmed V and J ends, which lost 7 bases and 8 bases, there was a span of 17 bases. The CDR3 contains 13 residues. Germline values: CDR1 LNHDA, CDR2 SQIVND (reference sequence).

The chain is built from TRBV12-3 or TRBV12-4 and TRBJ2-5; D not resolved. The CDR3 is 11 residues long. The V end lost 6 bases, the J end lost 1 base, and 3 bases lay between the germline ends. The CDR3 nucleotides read TGTGCCAGCAGAATCCAAGAGACCCAGTACTTC. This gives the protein CASRIQETQYF.

The CDR3 spells CASSFLLPPTDTQYF. The CDR3 nucleotides are TGTGCCAGCAGCTTCCTGCTCCCCCCCACAGATACGCAGTATTTT. The gene calls are TRBV7-9 and TRBJ2-3; D remains ambiguous. V was cut by 3 bases and J by 2 bases, with 12 bases left in between. The CDR3 has 15 amino acids. Germline lookup yields CDR1 SEHNR and CDR2 FQNEAQ (reference sequence).

CDR3 DNA: TGTGCCTGGAGTGTGGGGACTAGCGGGGGGTTGGAGACCCAGTACTTC. It encodes CAWSVGTSGGLETQYF. The chain uses TRBV30 and TRBJ2-5, with 15 bases fitting TRBD2. V dropped 0 bases and J dropped 5; count of bases not matched to a gene: 4. Germline values: CDR1 GTSNPN, CDR2 SVGIG (reference sequence). CDR3 length equals 16 residues.

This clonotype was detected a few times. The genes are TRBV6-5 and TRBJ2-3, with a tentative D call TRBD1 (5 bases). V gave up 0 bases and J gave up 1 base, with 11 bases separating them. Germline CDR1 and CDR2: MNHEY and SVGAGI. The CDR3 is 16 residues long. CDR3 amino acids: CASSYSTGWGTDTQYF. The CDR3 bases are TGTGCCAGCAGTTACTCTACAGGTTGGGGCACAGATACGCAGTATTTT.

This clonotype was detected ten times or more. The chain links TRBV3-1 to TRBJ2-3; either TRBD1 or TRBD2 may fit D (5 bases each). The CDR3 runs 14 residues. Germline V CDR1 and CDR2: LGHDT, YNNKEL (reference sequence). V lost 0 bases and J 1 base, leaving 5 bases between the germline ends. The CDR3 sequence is CASSQEGGTDTQYF. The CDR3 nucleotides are TGTGCCAGCAGCCAAGAGGGGGGCACAGATACGCAGTATTTT.

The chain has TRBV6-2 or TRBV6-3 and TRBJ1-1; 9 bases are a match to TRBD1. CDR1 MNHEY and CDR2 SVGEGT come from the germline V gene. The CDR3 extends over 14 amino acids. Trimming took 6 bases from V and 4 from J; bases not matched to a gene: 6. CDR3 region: CASRLTGGRTEAFF. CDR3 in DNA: TGTGCCAGCAGATTAACAGGGGGCCGCACTGAAGCTTTCTTT.

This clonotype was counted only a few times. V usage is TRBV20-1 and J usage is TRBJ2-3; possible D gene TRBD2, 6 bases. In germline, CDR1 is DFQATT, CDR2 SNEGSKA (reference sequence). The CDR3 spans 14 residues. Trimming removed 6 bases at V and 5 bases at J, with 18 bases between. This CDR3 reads CSASGFPRGDTQYF. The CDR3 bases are TGCAGTGCAAGCGGGTTCCCCCGGGGAGATACGCAGTATTTT.

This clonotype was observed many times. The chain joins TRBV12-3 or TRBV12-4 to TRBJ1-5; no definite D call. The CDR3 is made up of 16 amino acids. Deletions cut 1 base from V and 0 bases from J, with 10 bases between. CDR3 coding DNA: TGTGCCAGCAGTTTAGGACCCCCTTATAGCAATCAGCCCCAGCATTTT. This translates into CASSLGPPYSNQPQHF.

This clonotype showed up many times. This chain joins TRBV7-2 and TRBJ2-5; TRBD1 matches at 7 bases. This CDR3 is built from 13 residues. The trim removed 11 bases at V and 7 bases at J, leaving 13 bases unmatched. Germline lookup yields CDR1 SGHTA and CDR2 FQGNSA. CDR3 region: CASTTGRSATQYF. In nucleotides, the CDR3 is TGTGCCTCCACGACAGGGCGGTCAGCGACCCAGTACTTC.

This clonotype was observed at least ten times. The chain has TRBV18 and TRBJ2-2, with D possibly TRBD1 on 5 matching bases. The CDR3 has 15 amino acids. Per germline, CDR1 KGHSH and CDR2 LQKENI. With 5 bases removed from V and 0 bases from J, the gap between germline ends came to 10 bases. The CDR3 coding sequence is TGTGCCAGCTCATACAGGAACACGAACACCGGGGAGCTGTTTTTT. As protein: CASSYRNTNTGELFF.

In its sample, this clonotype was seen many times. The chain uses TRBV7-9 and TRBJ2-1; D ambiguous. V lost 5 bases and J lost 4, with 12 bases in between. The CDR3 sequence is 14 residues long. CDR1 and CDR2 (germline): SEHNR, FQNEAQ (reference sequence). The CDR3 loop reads CASSMVQVYNEQFF. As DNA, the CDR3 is TGTGCCAGCAGCATGGTGCAGGTTTACAATGAGCAGTTCTTC.

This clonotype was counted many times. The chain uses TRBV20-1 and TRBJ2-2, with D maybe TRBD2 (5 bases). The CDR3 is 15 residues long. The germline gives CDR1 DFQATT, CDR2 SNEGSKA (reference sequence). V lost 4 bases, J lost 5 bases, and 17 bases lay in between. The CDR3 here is CSANSRAQRTGELFF. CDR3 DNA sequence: TGCAGTGCTAATTCCCGGGCTCAGCGGACCGGGGAGCTGTTTTTT.

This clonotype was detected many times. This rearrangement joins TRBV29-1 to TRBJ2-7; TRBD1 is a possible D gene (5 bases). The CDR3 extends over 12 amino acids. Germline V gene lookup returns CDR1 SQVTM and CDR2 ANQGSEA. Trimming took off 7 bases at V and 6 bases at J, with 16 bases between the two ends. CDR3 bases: TGCAGCGCCCTAGGGGTGGTCGGCGAGCAGTACGTC. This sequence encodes CSALGVVGEQYV.

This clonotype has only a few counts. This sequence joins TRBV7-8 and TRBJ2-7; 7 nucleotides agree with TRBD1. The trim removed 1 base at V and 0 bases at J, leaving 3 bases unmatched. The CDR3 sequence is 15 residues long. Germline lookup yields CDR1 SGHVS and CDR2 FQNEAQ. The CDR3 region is CASSLEGQYSYEQYV. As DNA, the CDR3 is TGTGCCAGCAGCTTAGAGGGACAGTACTCCTACGAGCAGTACGTC.

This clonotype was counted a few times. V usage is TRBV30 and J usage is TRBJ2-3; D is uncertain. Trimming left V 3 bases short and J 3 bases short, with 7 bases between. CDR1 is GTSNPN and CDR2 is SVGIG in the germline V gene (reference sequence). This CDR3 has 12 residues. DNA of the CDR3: TGTGCCTGGAGCGAGAGGACAGATACGCAGTATTTT. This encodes CAWSERTDTQYF. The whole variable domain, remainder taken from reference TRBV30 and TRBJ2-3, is SQTIHQWPATLVQPVGSPLSLECTVEGTSNPNLYWYRQAAGRGLQLLFYSVGIGQISSEVPQNLSASRPQDRQFILSSKKLLLSDSGFYLCAWSERTDTQYFGPGTRLTVL.

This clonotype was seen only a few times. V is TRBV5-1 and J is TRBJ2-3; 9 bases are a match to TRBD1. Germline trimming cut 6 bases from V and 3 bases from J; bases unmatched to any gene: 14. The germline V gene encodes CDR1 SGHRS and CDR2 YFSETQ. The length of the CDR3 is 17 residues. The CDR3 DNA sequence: TGCGCCAGCACACACAGACCGGGACAGGGAGTGACAGATACGCAGTATTTT. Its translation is CASTHRPGQGVTDTQYF. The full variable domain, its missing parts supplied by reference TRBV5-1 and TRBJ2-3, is KAGVTQTPRYLIKTRGQQVTLSCSPISGHRSVSWYQQTPGQGLQFLFEYFSETQRNKGNFPGRFSGRQFSNSRSEMNVSTLELGDSALYLCASTHRPGQGVTDTQYFGPGTRLTVL.

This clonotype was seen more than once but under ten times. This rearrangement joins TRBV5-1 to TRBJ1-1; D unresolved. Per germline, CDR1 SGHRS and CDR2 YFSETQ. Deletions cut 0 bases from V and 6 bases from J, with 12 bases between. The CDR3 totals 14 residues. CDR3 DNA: TGCGCCAGCAGCTTGGCGGGTGAAGTCGCTGAAGCTTTCTTT. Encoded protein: CASSLAGEVAEAFF.